This T cell receptor (beta chain) originates from a study of cytomegalovirus exposure and HLA in healthy donors. Notes on the study in general: One cluster of highly shared sequence variants probably arose as a sequencing artifact. Some V segments could not be told apart, so they were left out, TRBV6-2 and TRBV6-3 among them.

The germline CDR1 and CDR2 sequences are SGHVS and FQNEAQ. With V trimmed by 5 bases and J by 4 bases, 10 bases remained unmatched. This CDR3 has 16 residues. As regards this clone: The antigen is undetermined.

13 Jbeta primers and 60 Vbeta primers were used for the PCR. The data were produced by immunoSEQ multiplex PCR, yet TCRdb's version contains in-frame clones alone and is incomplete. The sample has under 150,000 clones; around three quarters are singletons. The gene calls are TRBV7-8 and TRBJ2-2; 7 bases align to TRBD1. The TCR was taken from a woman aged 45-65 years in good health and CMV-seronegative. Material for sequencing was PBMCs. The CDR3 region is CASSARQGRTTGELFF. Written as DNA, the CDR3 is TGTGCCAGCAGCGCCCGACAGGGACGAACCACCGGGGAGCTGTTTTTT.